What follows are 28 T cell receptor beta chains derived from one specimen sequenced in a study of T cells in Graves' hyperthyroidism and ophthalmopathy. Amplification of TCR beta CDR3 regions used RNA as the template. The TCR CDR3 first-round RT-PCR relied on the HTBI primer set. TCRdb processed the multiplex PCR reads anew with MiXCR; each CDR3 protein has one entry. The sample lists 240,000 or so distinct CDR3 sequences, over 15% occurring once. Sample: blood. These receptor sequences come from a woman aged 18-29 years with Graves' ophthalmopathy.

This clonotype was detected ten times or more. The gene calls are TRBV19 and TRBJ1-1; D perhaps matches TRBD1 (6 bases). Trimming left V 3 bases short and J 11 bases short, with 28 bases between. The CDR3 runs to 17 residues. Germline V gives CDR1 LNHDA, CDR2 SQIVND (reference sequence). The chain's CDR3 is CASSMSIYRDTTRVAFF. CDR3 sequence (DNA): TGTGCCAGTAGTATGTCCATCTACCGGGACACGACGAGGGTGGCTTTCTTT.

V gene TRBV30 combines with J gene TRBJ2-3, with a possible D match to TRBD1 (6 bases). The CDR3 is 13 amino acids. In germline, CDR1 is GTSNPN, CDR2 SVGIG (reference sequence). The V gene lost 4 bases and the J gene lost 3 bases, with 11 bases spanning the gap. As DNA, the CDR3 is TGTGCCTGGACAGGGGATCCGACAGATACGCAGTATTTT. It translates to CAWTGDPTDTQYF.

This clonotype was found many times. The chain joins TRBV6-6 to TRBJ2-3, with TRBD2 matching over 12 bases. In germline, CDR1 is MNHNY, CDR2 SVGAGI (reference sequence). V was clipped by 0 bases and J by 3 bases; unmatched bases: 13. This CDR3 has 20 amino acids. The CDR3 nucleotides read TGTGCCAGCAGTTACTCGAGTTTGCCTAGCGGGGGGGAATGGACAGATACGCAGTATTTT. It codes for CASSYSSLPSGGEWTDTQYF.

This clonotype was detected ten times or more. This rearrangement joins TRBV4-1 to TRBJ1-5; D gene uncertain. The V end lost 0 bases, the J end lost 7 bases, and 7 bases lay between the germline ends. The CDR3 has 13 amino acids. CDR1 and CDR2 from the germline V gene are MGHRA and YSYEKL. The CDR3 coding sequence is TGCGCCAGCAGCCAAGATCAGAGGCAGCCCCAGCATTTT. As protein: CASSQDQRQPQHF.

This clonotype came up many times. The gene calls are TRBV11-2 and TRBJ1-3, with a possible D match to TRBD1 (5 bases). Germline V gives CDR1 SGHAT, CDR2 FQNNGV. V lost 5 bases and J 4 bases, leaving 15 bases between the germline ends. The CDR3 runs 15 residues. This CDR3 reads CASSPAGFWGNTIYF. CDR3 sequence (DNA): TGTGCCAGCAGCCCGGCAGGGTTCTGGGGAAACACCATATATTTT.

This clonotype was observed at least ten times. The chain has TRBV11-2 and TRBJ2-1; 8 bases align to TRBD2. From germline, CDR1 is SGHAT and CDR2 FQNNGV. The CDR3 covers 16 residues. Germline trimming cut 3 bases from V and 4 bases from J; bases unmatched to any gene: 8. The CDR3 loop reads CASSFTPGGRYNEQFF. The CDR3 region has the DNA TGTGCCAGCAGCTTTACCCCGGGGGGGAGATACAATGAGCAGTTCTTC.

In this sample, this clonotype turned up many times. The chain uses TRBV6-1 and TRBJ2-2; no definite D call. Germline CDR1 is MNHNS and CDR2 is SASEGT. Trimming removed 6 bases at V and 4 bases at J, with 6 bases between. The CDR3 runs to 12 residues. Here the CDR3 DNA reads TGTGCCAGCAGGGGGATCACCGGGGAGCTGTTTTTT. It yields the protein CASRGITGELFF.

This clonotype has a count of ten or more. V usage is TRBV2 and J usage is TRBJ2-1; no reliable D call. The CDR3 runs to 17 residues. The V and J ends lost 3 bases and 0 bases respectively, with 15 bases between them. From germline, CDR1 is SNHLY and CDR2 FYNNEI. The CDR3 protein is CASSDAVDGRSYNEQFF. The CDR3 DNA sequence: TGTGCCAGCAGTGACGCGGTTGACGGACGCTCCTACAATGAGCAGTTCTTC.

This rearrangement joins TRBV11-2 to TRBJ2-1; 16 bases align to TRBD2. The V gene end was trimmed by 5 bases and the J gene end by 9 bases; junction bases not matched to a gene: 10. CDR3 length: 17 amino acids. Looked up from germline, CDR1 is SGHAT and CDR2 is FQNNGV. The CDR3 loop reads CASSPGTSGRATGEQFF. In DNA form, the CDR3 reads TGTGCCAGCAGCCCTGGGACTAGCGGGAGGGCCACCGGTGAGCAGTTCTTC.

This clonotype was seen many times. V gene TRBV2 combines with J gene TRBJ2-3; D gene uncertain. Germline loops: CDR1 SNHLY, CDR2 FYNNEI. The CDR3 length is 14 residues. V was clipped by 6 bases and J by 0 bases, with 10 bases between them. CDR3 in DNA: TGTGCCAGCAGACCAGTGATAAGCACAGATACGCAGTATTTT. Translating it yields CASRPVISTDTQYF. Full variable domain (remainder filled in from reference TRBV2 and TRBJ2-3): EPEVTQTPSHQVTQMGQEVILRCVPISNHLYFYWYRQILGQKVEFLVSFYNNEISEKSEIFDDQFSVERPDGSNFTLKIRSTKLEDSAMYFCASRPVISTDTQYFGPGTRLTVL.

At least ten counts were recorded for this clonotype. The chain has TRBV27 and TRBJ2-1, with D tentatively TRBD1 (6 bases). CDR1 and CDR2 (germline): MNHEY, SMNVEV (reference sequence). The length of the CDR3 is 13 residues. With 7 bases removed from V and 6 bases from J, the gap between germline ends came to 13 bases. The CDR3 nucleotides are TGTGCCAGCACCCCCACAGGGAGCAATGAGCAGTTCTTC. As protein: CASTPTGSNEQFF.

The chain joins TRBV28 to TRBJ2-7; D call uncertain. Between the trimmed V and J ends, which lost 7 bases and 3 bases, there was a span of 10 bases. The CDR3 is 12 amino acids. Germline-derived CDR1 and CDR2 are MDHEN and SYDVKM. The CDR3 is CASNPDGYEQYF. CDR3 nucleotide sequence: TGTGCCAGCAATCCGGACGGCTACGAGCAGTACTTC.

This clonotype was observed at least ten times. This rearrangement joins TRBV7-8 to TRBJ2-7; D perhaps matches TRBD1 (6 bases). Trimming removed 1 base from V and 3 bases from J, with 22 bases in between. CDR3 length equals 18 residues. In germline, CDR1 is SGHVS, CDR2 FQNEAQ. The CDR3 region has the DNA TGTGCCAGCAGCTTAGAAGTATCATATGGGACAATCGTCTACGAGCAGTACTTC. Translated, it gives CASSLEVSYGTIVYEQYF.

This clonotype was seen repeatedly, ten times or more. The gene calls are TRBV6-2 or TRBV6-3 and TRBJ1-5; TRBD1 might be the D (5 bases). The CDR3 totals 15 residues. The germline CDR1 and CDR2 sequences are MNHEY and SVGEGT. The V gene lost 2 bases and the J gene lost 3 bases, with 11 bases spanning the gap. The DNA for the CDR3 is TGTGCCAGCAGTTACGTTCGGGGCGACAATCAGCCCCAGCATTTT. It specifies CASSYVRGDNQPQHF.

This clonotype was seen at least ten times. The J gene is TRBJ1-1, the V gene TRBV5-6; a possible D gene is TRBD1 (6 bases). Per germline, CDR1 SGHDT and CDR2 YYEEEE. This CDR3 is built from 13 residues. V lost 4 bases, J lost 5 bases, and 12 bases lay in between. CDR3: CASSTRGRTEAFF. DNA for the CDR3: TGTGCCAGCAGCACCAGGGGCCGGACTGAAGCTTTCTTT.

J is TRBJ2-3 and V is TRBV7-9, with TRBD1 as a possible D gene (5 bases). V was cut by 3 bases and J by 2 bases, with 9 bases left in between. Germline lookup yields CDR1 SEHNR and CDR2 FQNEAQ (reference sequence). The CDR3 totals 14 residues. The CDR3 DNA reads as TGTGCCAGCAGCTTTAAAGGGGTCACAGATACGCAGTATTTT. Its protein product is CASSFKGVTDTQYF.

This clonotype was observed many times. The CDR3 DNA follows: TGTGCCAGCAGCGCCCCCTCAGGGGACGGCTACACCTTC. It yields the protein CASSAPSGDGYTF. The genes are TRBV5-4 and TRBJ1-2; tentatively, D is TRBD1 (6 bases). Per the germline V gene, CDR1 is SGHNT and CDR2 is YYREEE (reference sequence). With 4 bases removed from V and 8 bases from J, the gap between germline ends came to 15 bases. The CDR3 is 13 residues long.

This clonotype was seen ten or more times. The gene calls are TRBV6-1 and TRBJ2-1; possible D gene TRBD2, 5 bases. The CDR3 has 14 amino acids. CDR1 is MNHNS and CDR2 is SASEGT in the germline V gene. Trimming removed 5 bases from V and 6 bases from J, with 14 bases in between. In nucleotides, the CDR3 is TGTGCCAGCAGTCACGACTATCGGATCAATGAGCAGTTCTTC. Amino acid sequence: CASSHDYRINEQFF.

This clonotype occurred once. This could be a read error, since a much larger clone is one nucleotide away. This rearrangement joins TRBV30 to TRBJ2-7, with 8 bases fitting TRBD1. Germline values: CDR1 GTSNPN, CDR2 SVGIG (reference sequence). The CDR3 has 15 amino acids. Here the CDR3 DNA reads TGTGCCTGGAGTCCCCGATTAGGACAGGGCTACGAGCAGCACTTC. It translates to CAWSPRLGQGYEQHF.

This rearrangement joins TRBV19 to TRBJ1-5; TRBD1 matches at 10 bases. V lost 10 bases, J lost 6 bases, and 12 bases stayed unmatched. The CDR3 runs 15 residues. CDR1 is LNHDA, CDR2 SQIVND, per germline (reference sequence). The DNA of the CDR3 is TGTGCCACCAAATCCGGGACAGGGGAAAGTCAGCCCCAGCATTTT. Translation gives CATKSGTGESQPQHF.

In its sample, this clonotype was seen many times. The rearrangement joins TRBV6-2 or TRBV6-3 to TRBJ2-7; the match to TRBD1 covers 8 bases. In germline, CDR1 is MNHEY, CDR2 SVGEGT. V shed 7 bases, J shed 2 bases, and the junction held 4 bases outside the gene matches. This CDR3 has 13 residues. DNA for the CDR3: TGTGCCAGCACCCTGGGACAGGCCTACGAGCAGTACTTC. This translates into CASTLGQAYEQYF.

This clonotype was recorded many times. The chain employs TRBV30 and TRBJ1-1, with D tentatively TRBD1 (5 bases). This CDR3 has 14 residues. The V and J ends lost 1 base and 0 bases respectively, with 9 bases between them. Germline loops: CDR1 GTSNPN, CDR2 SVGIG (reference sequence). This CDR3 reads CAWSAGLMNTEAFF. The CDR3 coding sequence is TGTGCCTGGAGTGCGGGACTCATGAACACTGAAGCTTTCTTT.

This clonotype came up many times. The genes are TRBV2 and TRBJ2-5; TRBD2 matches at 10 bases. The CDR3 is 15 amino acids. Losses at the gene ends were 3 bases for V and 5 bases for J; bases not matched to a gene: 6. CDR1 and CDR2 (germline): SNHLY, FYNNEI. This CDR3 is CASSDERGGLETQYF. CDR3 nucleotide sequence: TGTGCCAGCAGTGACGAGCGGGGGGGCTTGGAGACCCAGTACTTC.

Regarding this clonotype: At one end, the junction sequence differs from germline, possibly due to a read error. This CDR3 reads CASSLRDRAETQYF. DNA for the CDR3: TGCGCCAGCAGCTTGAGGGACAGGGCAGAGACCCAGTACTTC. The V and J genes are TRBV13 and TRBJ2-5, with 9 positions matching TRBD1. Looked up from germline, CDR1 is PRHDT and CDR2 is FYEKMQ (reference sequence). The CDR3 consists of 14 residues.

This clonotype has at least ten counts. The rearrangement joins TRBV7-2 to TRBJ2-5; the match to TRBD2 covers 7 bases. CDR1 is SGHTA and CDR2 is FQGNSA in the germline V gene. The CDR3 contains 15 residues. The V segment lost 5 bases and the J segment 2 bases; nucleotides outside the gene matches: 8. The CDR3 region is CASSPRAGAQETQYF. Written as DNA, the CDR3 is TGTGCCAGCAGCCCGAGGGCGGGAGCACAAGAGACCCAGTACTTC.

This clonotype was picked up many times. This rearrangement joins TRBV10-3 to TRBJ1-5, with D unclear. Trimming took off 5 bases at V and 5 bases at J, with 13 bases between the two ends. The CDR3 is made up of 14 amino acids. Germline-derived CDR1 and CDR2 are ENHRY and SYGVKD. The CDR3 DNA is TGTGCCATCAGTCCCCGGGGTTCGGATCAGCCCCAGCATTTT. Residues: CAISPRGSDQPQHF.

CDR3 sequence reads: CASRDSPNYGYTF. The CDR3 DNA reads TGTGCCTCCCGGGACAGCCCTAACTATGGCTACACCTTC. V is TRBV30 and J is TRBJ1-2, with TRBD1 matching 7 bases. This CDR3 spans 13 amino acids. The J segment lost 0 bases and the V segment lost 7 bases, leaving 5 bases of the junction unmatched. The germline gives CDR1 GTSNPN, CDR2 SVGIG (reference sequence).

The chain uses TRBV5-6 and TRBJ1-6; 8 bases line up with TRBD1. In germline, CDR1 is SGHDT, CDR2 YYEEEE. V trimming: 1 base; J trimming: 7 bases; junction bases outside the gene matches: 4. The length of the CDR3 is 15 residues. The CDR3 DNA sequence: TGTGCCAGCAGCTTGTCGGACAGGGAAAATTCACCCCTCCACTTT. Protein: CASSLSDRENSPLHF.